The rows below give T cell receptor beta chains drawn from one sample of a study of T cell responses to AZD1222 COVID-19 vaccine. Using immunoSEQ multiplex PCR, the repertoire was profiled, and TCRdb retains in-frame clones only, with some absent. Of some 130,000 clones detected, roughly 89% appear once; the ten largest clones hold about 5.9%. Here the sequenced sample was peripheral blood, taken on day 0 of AZD1222 vaccination. These receptors came from an adult in good health. Each CDR3 is given with its conserved first and last residue. The order of the fields is clone size, V gene, J gene, D gene, CDR3 protein, CDR3 DNA. D genes are given only for firm matches. Clone size is shown for a subset of rows, as once, few, many or a class of expanded clone.

.,TRBV5-4,TRBJ1-2,.,CASSLGEETNYGYTF,TGTGCCAGCAGCTTAGGGGAGGAGACTAACTATGGCTACACCTTC
.,TRBV6-5,TRBJ1-6,.,CASSYQPHNSPLHF,TGTGCCAGCAGTTACCAGCCTCATAATTCACCCCTCCACTTT
.,TRBV2,TRBJ1-2,.,CASSDRGRGAYGYTF,TGTGCCAGCAGTGACCGAGGGAGGGGAGCATATGGCTACACCTTC
once,TRBV25-1,TRBJ1-2,TRBD1,CASSEDRGREINYGYTF,TGTGCCAGCAGTGAAGACAGGGGGCGCGAGATTAACTATGGCTACACCTTC
.,TRBV6-5,TRBJ1-1,.,CASRWRGENTEAFF,TGTGCCAGCAGGTGGAGGGGGGAGAACACTGAAGCTTTCTTT
.,TRBV7-9,TRBJ1-2,.,CASSLETVYGYTF,TGTGCCAGCAGCTTAGAGACAGTCTATGGCTACACCTTC
.,TRBV19,TRBJ1-3,.,CASSITAFYSGNTIYF,TGTGCCAGTAGTATTACAGCCTTTTACTCTGGAAACACCATATATTTT
.,TRBV7-9,TRBJ2-2,.,CASSLTGTPTGELFF,TGTGCCAGCAGCTTAACCGGGACACCCACCGGGGAGCTGTTTTTT
.,TRBV28,TRBJ1-4,TRBD1,CASTRQGEKLFF,TGTGCCAGCACCCGACAGGGAGAAAAACTGTTTTTT
few,TRBV28,TRBJ1-1,.,CASSRQGYTEAFF,TGTGCCAGCAGTCGGCAGGGATACACTGAAGCTTTCTTT
.,TRBV5-4,TRBJ2-7,.,CASSLAGSLGEQYF,TGTGCCAGCAGCTTGGCGGGCAGCCTCGGCGAGCAGTACTTC
.,TRBV6-5,TRBJ1-2,TRBD1,CASSDRDYGYTF,TGTGCCAGCAGCGACAGGGACTATGGCTACACCTTC
few,TRBV7-9,TRBJ1-6,TRBD1,CASSVGQGLTPLHF,TGTGCCAGCAGCGTAGGACAGGGTCTTACACCCCTCCACTTT